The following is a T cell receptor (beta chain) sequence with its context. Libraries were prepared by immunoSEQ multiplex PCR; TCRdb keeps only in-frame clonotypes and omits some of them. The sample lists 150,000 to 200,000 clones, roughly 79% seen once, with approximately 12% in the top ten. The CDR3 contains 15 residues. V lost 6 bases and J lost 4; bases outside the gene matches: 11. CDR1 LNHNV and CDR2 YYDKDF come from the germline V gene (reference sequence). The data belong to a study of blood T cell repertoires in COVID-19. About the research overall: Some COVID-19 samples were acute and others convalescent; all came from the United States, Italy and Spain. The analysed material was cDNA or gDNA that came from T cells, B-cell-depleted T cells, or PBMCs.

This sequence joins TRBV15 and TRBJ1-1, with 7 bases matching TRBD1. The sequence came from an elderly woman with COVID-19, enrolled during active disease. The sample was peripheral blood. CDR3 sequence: CATSVTGKGPTEAFF. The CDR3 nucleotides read TGTGCCACCAGTGTGACAGGGAAGGGCCCCACTGAAGCTTTCTTT.